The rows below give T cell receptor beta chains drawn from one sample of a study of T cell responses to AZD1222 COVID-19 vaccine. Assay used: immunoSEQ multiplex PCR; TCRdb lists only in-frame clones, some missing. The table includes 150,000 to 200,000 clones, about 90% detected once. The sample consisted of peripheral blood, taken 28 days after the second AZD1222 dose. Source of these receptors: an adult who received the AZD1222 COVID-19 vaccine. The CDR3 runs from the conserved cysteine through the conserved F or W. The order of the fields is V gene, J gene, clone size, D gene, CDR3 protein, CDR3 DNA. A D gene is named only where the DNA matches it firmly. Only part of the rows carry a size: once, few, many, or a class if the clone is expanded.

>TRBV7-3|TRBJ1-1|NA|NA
CASSLLRNTEAFF
TGTGCCAGCAGCTTACTGCGGAACACTGAAGCTTTCTTT
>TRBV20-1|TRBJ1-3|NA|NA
CSASFVSSGNTIYF
TGCAGTGCTAGTTTCGTTAGCTCTGGAAACACCATATATTTT
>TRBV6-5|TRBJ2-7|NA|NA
CASSLTAEQYF
TGTGCCAGCAGTCTCACAGCCGAGCAGTACTTC
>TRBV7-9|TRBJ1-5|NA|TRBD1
CASSPPPTGGNQPQHF
TGTGCCAGCAGCCCTCCCCCGACAGGGGGCAATCAGCCCCAGCATTTT
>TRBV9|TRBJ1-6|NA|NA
CASSVAGGSSYNSPLHF
TGTGCCAGCAGCGTAGCGGGCGGGAGCTCCTATAATTCACCCCTCCACTTT
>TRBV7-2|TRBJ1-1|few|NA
CASRTAGNTEAFF
TGTGCCAGCAGGACAGCGGGGAACACTGAAGCTTTCTTT
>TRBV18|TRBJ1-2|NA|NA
CASSAQGGGNYGYTF
TGTGCCAGCTCAGCGCAGGGCGGAGGGAACTATGGCTACACCTTC
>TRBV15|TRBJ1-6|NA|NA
CATSRDQTESYNSPLHF
TGCGCCACCAGCAGAGATCAGACAGAATCCTATAATTCACCCCTCCACTTT
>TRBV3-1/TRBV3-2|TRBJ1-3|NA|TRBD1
CASSQGQGGGNTIYF
TGTGCCAGCAGCCAGGGACAGGGGGGTGGAAACACCATATATTTT
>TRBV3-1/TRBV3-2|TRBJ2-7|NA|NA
CASSQVTGTRSSYEQYF
TGTGCCAGCAGCCAAGTAACCGGGACGCGCTCCTCCTACGAGCAGTACTTC
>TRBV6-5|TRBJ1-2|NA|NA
CASSYRSIGYGYTF
TGTGCCAGCAGTTACAGGTCAATCGGCTATGGCTACACCTTC
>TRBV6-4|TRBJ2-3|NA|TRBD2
CASSELAGGTQYF
TGTGCCAGCAGTGAATTAGCGGGGGGAACGCAGTATTTT
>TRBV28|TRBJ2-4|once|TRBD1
CASTLDRGAAKNIQYF
TGTGCCAGCACCTTGGACAGGGGGGCGGCCAAAAACATTCAGTACTTC
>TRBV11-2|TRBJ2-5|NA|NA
CASSLDPDRGETQYF
TGTGCCAGCAGCTTAGATCCGGATAGGGGGGAGACCCAGTACTTC
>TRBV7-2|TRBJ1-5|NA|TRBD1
CASSPRTGVQPQHF
TGTGCCAGCAGCCCTCGTACAGGGGTTCAGCCCCAGCATTTT
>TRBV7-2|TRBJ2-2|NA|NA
CASSLAGGPAGELFF
TGTGCCAGCAGCTTAGCGGGGGGGCCCGCCGGGGAGCTGTTTTTT
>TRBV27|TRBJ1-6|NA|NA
CASSLDTLNSPLHF
TGTGCCAGCAGTTTAGACACCCTTAATTCACCCCTCCACTTT
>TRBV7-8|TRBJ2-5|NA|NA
CASSLATLRQETQYF
TGTGCCAGCAGCTTAGCTACTCTTAGACAAGAGACCCAGTACTTC
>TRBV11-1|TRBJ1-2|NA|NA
CASSPGHGVGYTF
TGTGCCAGCAGCCCCGGACACGGGGTAGGCTACACCTTC
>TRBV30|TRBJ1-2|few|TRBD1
CAWSRGREHNRYGYTF
TGTGCCTGGAGTAGGGGGCGCGAACATAATCGGTATGGCTACACCTTC
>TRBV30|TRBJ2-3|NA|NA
CAWSTADTQYF
TGTGCCTGGAGTACCGCAGATACGCAGTATTTT
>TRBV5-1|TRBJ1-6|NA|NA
CASSLVADNSPLHF
TGCGCCAGCAGCTTGGTAGCAGATAATTCACCCCTCCACTTT
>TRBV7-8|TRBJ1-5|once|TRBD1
CASSLVGVLDRANQPQHF
TGTGCCAGCAGCTTAGTAGGGGTGTTGGACAGGGCGAATCAGCCCCAGCATTTT
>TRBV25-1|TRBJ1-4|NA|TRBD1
CASSVIQGAGINEKLFF
TGTGCCAGCAGTGTAATACAGGGGGCAGGGATTAATGAAAAACTGTTTTTT
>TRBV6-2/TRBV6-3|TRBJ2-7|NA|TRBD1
CASSPGTGGAYEQYF
TGTGCCAGCAGCCCAGGGACAGGGGGAGCCTACGAGCAGTACTTC
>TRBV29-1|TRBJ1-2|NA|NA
CSVGTDNYGYTF
TGCAGCGTTGGTACAGATAACTATGGCTACACCTTC